This T cell receptor beta chain appears in the sequencing data of a study of cytomegalovirus exposure and HLA in healthy donors. This clone was counted a single time. Libraries were prepared by immunoSEQ multiplex PCR; TCRdb keeps only in-frame clonotypes and omits some of them. This sample has about 150,000 clones, with around nine tenths found just once. The TCR comes from a woman aged 18-30 years in good health and CMV-seropositive. The sequencing sample was made of PBMCs.

CDR3 sequence (DNA): TGTGCCAGCAGCTTGGAGCGGGGGGGGAACACTGAAGCTTTCTTT. This sequence encodes CASSLERGGNTEAFF. V is TRBV11-1 and J is TRBJ1-1, with a tentative D call TRBD1 (5 bases). Trimming removed 3 bases from V and 1 base from J, with 12 bases in between. Germline-derived CDR1 and CDR2 are SGHAT and FQDESV (reference sequence). CDR3 length equals 15 residues. Variable domain in full (rest from reference TRBV11-1 and TRBJ1-1): EAEVAQSPRYKITEKSQAVAFWCDPISGHATLYWYRQILGQGPELLVQFQDESVVDDSQLPKDRFSAERLKGVDSTLKIQPAELGDSAMYLCASSLERGGNTEAFFGQGTRLTVV.